This T cell receptor beta chain was recovered during a study of OX40 agonist ivuxolimab in advanced cancers. For the study in its entirety: The costimulatory receptor OX40 (CD134) was targeted by ivuxolimab, a fully human IgG2 agonistic monoclonal antibody. Intravenous ivuxolimab was administered to patients every 2 weeks at six dose levels: 0.01, 0.1, 0.3, 1.5, 3 and 10 mg/kg. Of the approximately 53 patients in dose escalation, 19 had hepatocellular carcinoma, approximately 15 had melanoma, 9 had renal cell carcinoma and 9 had head and neck cancer. In the dose-escalation cohort, 82.7% of patients were male, and the mean age was around 60 years, with a range of about 23 to 80. Patients were allowed to have had prior anti-PD-1, anti-PD-L1 or anti-CTLA-4 therapy, and 30% to 50% of the dose-escalation patients had previously received checkpoint inhibitors. Partial responses occurred in three dose-escalation patients, of whom one had hepatocellular carcinoma and two had cutaneous melanoma. The purpose of peripheral TCRbeta sequencing was to test whether ivuxolimab changed TCR sequence diversity and led to clonal T-cell expansion. The monotherapy dose-escalation portion (N = 52 patients) of the phase I ivuxolimab trial is reported in the paper. Study-wide conclusions, independent of this receptor: After ivuxolimab, more expanded clones were found on average in CD8+ T cells than in CD4+ T cells. At doses of 0.1 to 3.0 mg/kg, clonal expansion of both CD4+ and CD8+ T cells in blood was seen between baseline and week 6. Low levels of normalized T-cell clonal expansion were also seen in some nonresponding patients. In partial responders in the 0.1-3.0 mg/kg groups, normalized peripheral clonal expansion was found to be among the lowest, especially among CD8+ T cells. Which antigens the clonally expanded peripheral T cells were specific for was not determined.

To sequence the TCRbeta CDR3 region, genomic DNA was isolated from the sorted cells. The immunoSEQ Assay was used for sequencing of TCRbeta CDR3 regions. In its TCRdb copy, this immuneACCESS table keeps in-frame sequences only and misses some clones. Where compared with another copy, unresolved V genes explain less than half of these, and the others have no known cause. The sample table contains roughly 40,000 clones; only one count was recorded for 82% of them. 1.8% of the sample is in the top ten clones. Concerning this clone itself: This clone's antigen is unknown. Base-call qualities are not available, and no considerably larger clone is one nucleotide away.

Patients with a history of autoimmune disease or receiving systemic immunosuppression were excluded from the trial. Peripheral blood for TCR sequencing was drawn from every dose cohort at baseline, at cycle 4 day 1 and at cycle 7 day 1. The samples were drawn from a first-in-human, open-label, multicenter phase I dose-escalation trial of ivuxolimab. Adults with locally advanced or metastatic melanoma, renal cell carcinoma, hepatocellular carcinoma or head and neck squamous cell carcinoma were enrolled in the trial. Before TCR sequencing, CD4+ T cells and CD8+ T cells from peripheral blood were sorted into separate populations. V is shortened by 1 base, J by 2 bases, and the region joining them spans 9 bases. CDR1 is given as LNHDA and CDR2 as SQIVND, both from the germline V gene (reference sequence). Inclusive of the bounding cysteine and phenylalanine, the CDR3 is 14 residues long. Only the CDR3 region is kept as DNA, spanning 42 bases read in frame from base 1.

This clonotype was sampled from an adult with an advanced solid tumor such as melanoma, head and neck, liver or kidney cancer. The sequencing used CD4+ or CD8+ T cells sorted from blood, collected in a trial of the OX40 agonist ivuxolimab. The chain couples TRBV19 to TRBJ2-7; the D gene is perhaps TRBD1 or TRBD2, as each covers 6 bases. CDR3 sequence: CASSIGRGAYEQYF. The nucleotide sequence is TGTGCCAGTAGTATAGGGAGGGGGGCCTACGAGCAGTACTTC.